The 27 T cell receptor beta chains below were found in one sample sequenced in a study of immune cell composition in non-small cell lung cancer. Produced via immunoSEQ multiplex PCR; TCRdb's table is partial and in-frame only. The sample carries 3,000 to 4,000 clones, over 65% recorded once. Sequencing was done on a sample of lung tumor tissue. The receptors were sampled from a human donor with non-small cell lung cancer.

The chain links TRBV29-1 to TRBJ2-5; D may be TRBD1 (6 bases). V lost 7 bases, J lost 4 bases, and 16 bases lay in between. CDR3 length: 13 residues. Germline loops: CDR1 SQVTM, CDR2 ANQGSEA. The CDR3 DNA reads TGCAGCGCCGAAGGTGCAGGGGTAGAGACCCAGTACTTC. Protein sequence: CSAEGAGVETQYF.

The chain combines TRBV28 with TRBJ2-7; no firm D call. V shed 7 bases and J shed 8 bases, with 24 bases lying between them. The germline V gene has CDR1 MDHEN and CDR2 SYDVKM. The CDR3 is 15 amino acids. CDR3 in amino acids: CASTPPGRQVQKQYF. DNA of the CDR3: TGTGCCAGCACCCCGCCAGGCCGCCAGGTCCAAAAGCAGTACTTC.

DNA of the CDR3: TGTGCCAGTAGTAAGGGACAGGGATTCTACGAGCAGTACTTC. Protein sequence: CASSKGQGFYEQYF. This rearrangement joins TRBV19 to TRBJ2-7, with 9 bases identical to TRBD1. The CDR3 runs 14 residues. The junction had 4 bases not matched to a gene; V was cut back by 4 bases and J by 3 bases. Germline CDR1 LNHDA, CDR2 SQIVND (reference sequence).

V is TRBV28 and J is TRBJ1-1, with a tentative D call TRBD1 (5 bases). From germline, CDR1 is MDHEN and CDR2 SYDVKM. This CDR3 has 14 amino acids. Between the trimmed V and J ends, which lost 5 bases and 1 base, there was a span of 11 bases. CDR3 coding DNA: TGTGCCAGCAGTCCCCTAGGGGAGAACACTGAAGCTTTCTTT. Residues: CASSPLGENTEAFF.

The chain combines TRBV19 with TRBJ1-5; TRBD1 agrees at 8 bases. V lost 4 bases, J lost 6 bases, and 8 bases stayed unmatched. Per germline, CDR1 LNHDA and CDR2 SQIVND (reference sequence). CDR3 length: 15 residues. The CDR3 loop reads CASSTGTGGGQPQHF. DNA for the CDR3: TGTGCCAGTAGTACGGGGACAGGAGGAGGTCAGCCCCAGCATTTT.

V and J are TRBV5-5 and TRBJ2-1, with 10 positions matching TRBD2. Germline CDR1 reads SGHKS; CDR2 reads YYEKEE (reference sequence). The CDR3 sequence is 15 residues long. V lost 7 bases to trimming and J lost 3 bases; unmatched junction nucleotides: 7. The CDR3 bases are TGTGCCAGCTTCAGCGGGAGGGCCGGCTACAATGAGCAGTTCTTC. Translated: CASFSGRAGYNEQFF.

The chain joins TRBV7-9 to TRBJ1-1; weak D call: TRBD1 (6 bases). CDR1 and CDR2 from the germline V gene are SEHNR and FQNEAQ (reference sequence). The V and J ends lost 6 bases and 5 bases respectively, with 13 bases between them. There are 13 residues in the CDR3. The CDR3 DNA is TGTGCCAGCAGACCAACAGGGATAACTGAAGCTTTCTTT. It codes for CASRPTGITEAFF.

This chain joins TRBV27 and TRBJ2-2; the match to TRBD2 covers 7 bases. Germline-derived CDR1 and CDR2 are MNHEY and SMNVEV (reference sequence). The CDR3 loop spans 18 amino acids. J lost 4 bases, V lost 5 bases, and 16 bases had no gene match. The CDR3 bases are TGTGCCAGCAGTCCGCCGCAGGTTTGGGGGGGAGTCACCGGGGAGCTGTTTTTT. Its translation: CASSPPQVWGGVTGELFF.

The rearrangement joins TRBV9 to TRBJ1-5; D not resolved. Trimming shortened V by 0 bases and J by 4 bases, and 11 bases separated the two germline ends. CDR3 length: 15 amino acids. CDR1 is SGDLS and CDR2 is YYNGEE in the germline V gene. This chain's CDR3 is CASSVAGQKNQPQHF. DNA for the CDR3: TGTGCCAGCAGCGTAGCAGGCCAGAAAAATCAGCCCCAGCATTTT.

This clone was recorded only once. The chain is built from TRBV30 and TRBJ2-7; a possible D gene is TRBD2 (5 bases). V was trimmed by 0 bases and J by 6 bases, leaving 6 bases between them. CDR3 length: 11 residues. Germline loops: CDR1 GTSNPN, CDR2 SVGIG (reference sequence). The DNA of the CDR3 is TGTGCCTGGAGTGTCGGAGGCGAGCAGTACTTC. Its translation: CAWSVGGEQYF.

The chain carries TRBV6-1 and TRBJ1-5; D unresolved. The ends were cut back, 3 bases at V and 5 bases at J, with 11 bases in the middle. The CDR3 is 14 amino acids. Looked up from germline, CDR1 is MNHNS and CDR2 is SASEGT. Here the CDR3 DNA reads TGTGCCAGCAGTGATTACGGGTCTGATCAGCCCCAGCATTTT. The encoded protein is CASSDYGSDQPQHF.

Only one count was recorded for this clone. This chain joins TRBV6-6 and TRBJ1-2; 10 nucleotides match TRBD1. Germline trimming cut 4 bases from V and 8 bases from J; bases unmatched to any gene: 10. CDR1 is MNHNY, CDR2 SVGAGI, per germline (reference sequence). The CDR3 covers 15 residues. The CDR3 DNA follows: TGTGCCAGCAGTTCCCGGGACAGGGGTTTTGACGGCTACACCTTC. This codes for CASSSRDRGFDGYTF.

In this sample, this clone turned up a few times. The chain links TRBV7-9 to TRBJ2-1, with 10 bases aligning to TRBD2. In germline, CDR1 is SEHNR, CDR2 FQNEAQ (reference sequence). The CDR3 has 18 amino acids. Trimming cost V 4 bases and J 0 bases; bases outside gene matches: 9. The CDR3 DNA follows: TGTGCCAGCAGCTCACAAGCGGGAGGGACCAGCTCCTACAATGAGCAGTTCTTC. Residues: CASSSQAGGTSSYNEQFF.

The rearrangement joins TRBV5-4 to TRBJ1-4; 8 bases are a match to TRBD1. CDR1 and CDR2 from the germline V gene are SGHNT and YYREEE (reference sequence). The CDR3 loop spans 15 amino acids. V gave up 4 bases and J gave up 8 bases; unmatched junction bases: 10. CDR3 amino acids: CASSLQGAGNEKLFF. CDR3 DNA sequence: TGTGCCAGCAGCCTCCAGGGGGCAGGCAACGAAAAACTGTTTTTT.

This clone was recorded once. V and J are TRBV27 and TRBJ1-1; 9 bases are a match to TRBD1. Germline V lookup: CDR1 MNHEY, CDR2 SMNVEV (reference sequence). CDR3 length equals 14 residues. J gave up 4 bases and V 4 bases, and 4 bases lay outside the gene matches. The CDR3 DNA reads as TGTGCCAGCAGTTCCTGGACAGGGGCCACTGAAGCTTTCTTT. Translation gives CASSSWTGATEAFF.

The chain couples TRBV5-4 to TRBJ2-3; no clear D. Germline lookup yields CDR1 SGHNT and CDR2 YYREEE (reference sequence). The CDR3 runs 13 residues. The V gene lost 1 base and the J gene lost 2 bases, with 5 bases spanning the gap. This CDR3 reads CASSLYSTDTQYF. The CDR3 bases are TGTGCCAGCAGCTTGTACTCCACAGATACGCAGTATTTT.

The rearrangement links TRBV4-3 to TRBJ2-3, with TRBD2 matching 13 bases. V gave up 2 bases and J gave up 5 bases; unmatched junction bases: 7. Germline V gene data show CDR1 as LGHNA and CDR2 as YSLEER. The CDR3 length is 17 residues. For the CDR3, the DNA is TGCGCCAGCAGCCAACCCGGACTAGCGGGAGAGGAAGATACGCAGTATTTT. Translating it yields CASSQPGLAGEEDTQYF.

This chain joins TRBV4-3 and TRBJ1-5, with no clear D. This CDR3 spans 14 amino acids. Germline assignment: CDR1 LGHNA and CDR2 YSLEER. Deletions cut 0 bases from V and 7 bases from J, with 10 bases between. CDR3 residues: CASSQEAVGQPQHF. CDR3 coding DNA: TGCGCCAGCAGCCAAGAGGCTGTCGGGCAGCCCCAGCATTTT.

The chain joins TRBV6-6 to TRBJ2-1; maybe TRBD1 (6 bases). CDR1 and CDR2 (germline): MNHNY, SVGAGI (reference sequence). V lost 5 bases to trimming and J lost 10 bases, with 12 bases between them. CDR3 length: 12 residues. The CDR3 nucleotides read TGTGCCAGCAGTAAAATGACAGGAGAGCAGTTCTTC. Its translation is CASSKMTGEQFF.

This clone was picked up a small number of times. The chain recombines TRBV5-5 with TRBJ2-7; TRBD1 might be the D (6 bases). CDR1 is SGHKS, CDR2 YYEKEE, per germline (reference sequence). V dropped 4 bases and J dropped 2 bases, with 13 bases sitting between them. This CDR3 contains 14 residues. The CDR3 protein is CASSGDRWTYEQYF. For the CDR3, the DNA is TGTGCCAGCAGCGGAGACAGGTGGACCTACGAGCAGTACTTC.

This clone was observed a handful of times. V and J are TRBV6-5 and TRBJ2-1; 11 bases agree with TRBD2. Losses at the gene ends were 5 bases for V and 7 bases for J; bases not matched to a gene: 7. Looked up from germline, CDR1 is MNHEY and CDR2 is SVGAGI. The CDR3 has 15 amino acids. CDR3 amino acids: CASSPATSGMNEQFF. CDR3 DNA: TGTGCCAGCAGTCCCGCGACTAGCGGGATGAATGAGCAGTTCTTC.

This clone was observed a single time. J is TRBJ2-1 and V is TRBV6-4; tentative D call: TRBD2 (5 bases). The V and J ends lost 4 bases and 4 bases respectively, with 14 bases between them. Germline loops: CDR1 MRHNA, CDR2 SNTAGT. The CDR3 runs 15 residues. CDR3: CASSVQDSPYNEQFF. Written as DNA, the CDR3 is TGTGCCAGCAGTGTCCAGGACTCCCCATACAATGAGCAGTTCTTC.

The chain recombines TRBV29-1 with TRBJ2-1; perhaps TRBD2 as D (5 bases). V was pared by 7 bases and J by 8 bases, with 12 bases between. Germline CDR1 SQVTM, CDR2 ANQGSEA. The CDR3 extends over 11 amino acids. The CDR3 sequence is CSAPFGDEQFF. Written as DNA, the CDR3 is TGCAGCGCCCCTTTCGGGGATGAGCAGTTCTTC.

The chain has TRBV9 and TRBJ2-5, with 11 bases lining up with TRBD2. The CDR3 has 13 amino acids. The germline gives CDR1 SGDLS, CDR2 YYNGEE. The V segment lost 0 bases and the J segment 9 bases; nucleotides outside the gene matches: 1. The CDR3 sequence: CASSVVSGGAQYF. CDR3 DNA sequence: TGTGCCAGCAGCGTAGTTAGCGGGGGGGCCCAGTACTTC.

V and J are TRBV4-3 and TRBJ2-3; a weak D match, TRBD2 (6 bases). This CDR3 is 17 amino acids long. V lost 0 bases to trimming and J lost 2 bases, with 15 bases between them. Germline V CDR1 and CDR2: LGHNA, YSLEER. DNA for the CDR3: TGCGCCAGCAGCCAAGAGAGGTGGAGCGGGCCCACAGATACGCAGTATTTT. This translates into CASSQERWSGPTDTQYF.

The rearrangement joins TRBV14 to TRBJ1-2; TRBD1 matches at 9 bases. The germline gives CDR1 SGHDN, CDR2 FVKESK. This CDR3 region has 13 residues. J gave up 5 bases and V 8 bases, and 6 bases lay outside the gene matches. CDR3 protein: CASAGTGFYGYTF. CDR3 coding DNA: TGTGCCAGCGCCGGGACAGGGTTTTATGGCTACACCTTC.

This chain connects TRBV4-3 to TRBJ2-5; 11 bases align to TRBD2. With V trimmed by 0 bases and J by 7 bases, 13 bases remained unmatched. Germline lookup yields CDR1 LGHNA and CDR2 YSLEER. There are 18 residues in the CDR3. In DNA, the CDR3 is TGCGCCAGCAGCCAAGAGCGGGGGACTAGCGGCTTTCTTGGGACCCAGTACTTC. Amino acids: CASSQERGTSGFLGTQYF.